This T cell receptor (beta chain) derives from a study of OX40 agonist ivuxolimab in advanced cancers. Turning to the study itself: Hepatocellular carcinoma, melanoma, renal cell or head and neck cancer affected the dose-escalation patients.

The study's findings and limits: Averaged across samples, CD8+ T cells carried more expanded clones than CD4+ did. At 0.1 to 3.0 mg/kg and by week 6, clonal expansion occurred in CD4+ and CD8+ blood T cells.

Assay: immunoSEQ multiplex PCR; the TCRdb copy retains only in-frame clones and omits some. The data hold roughly 50,000 clones, with roughly three quarters observed a single time. As to this clone: Its antigen remains unknown.

The CDR3 loop spans 15 amino acids. V was trimmed by 1 base and J by 0 bases, leaving 10 bases between them. Germline values: CDR1 SGHRS, CDR2 YFSETQ. The clonotype originates from an adult with an advanced solid tumor such as melanoma, head and neck, liver or kidney cancer. The specimen comprised CD4+ or CD8+ T cells sorted from blood, sampled in a trial of the OX40 agonist ivuxolimab. The chain joins TRBV5-1 to TRBJ1-1, with D maybe TRBD1 (6 bases). The CDR3 region is CASSLTGTMNTEAFF. The CDR3 bases are TGCGCCAGCAGCTTGACAGGGACCATGAACACTGAAGCTTTCTTT. Supplemented by reference TRBV5-1 and TRBJ1-1, the full variable domain reads KAGVTQTPRYLIKTRGQQVTLSCSPISGHRSVSWYQQTPGQGLQFLFEYFSETQRNKGNFPGRFSGRQFSNSRSEMNVSTLELGDSALYLCASSLTGTMNTEAFFGQGTRLTVV.